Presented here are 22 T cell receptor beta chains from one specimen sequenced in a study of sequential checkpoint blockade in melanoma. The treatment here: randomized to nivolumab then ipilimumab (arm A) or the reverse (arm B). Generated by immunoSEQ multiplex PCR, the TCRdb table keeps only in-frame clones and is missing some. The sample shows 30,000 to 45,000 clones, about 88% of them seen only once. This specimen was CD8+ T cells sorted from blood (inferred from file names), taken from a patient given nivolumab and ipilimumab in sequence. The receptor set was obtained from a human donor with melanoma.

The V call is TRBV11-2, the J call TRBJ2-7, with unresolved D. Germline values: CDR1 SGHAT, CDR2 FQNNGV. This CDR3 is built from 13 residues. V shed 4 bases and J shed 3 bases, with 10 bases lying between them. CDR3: CASSYSINYEQYV. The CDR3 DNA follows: TGTGCCAGCAGCTACTCAATAAACTACGAGCAGTACGTC.

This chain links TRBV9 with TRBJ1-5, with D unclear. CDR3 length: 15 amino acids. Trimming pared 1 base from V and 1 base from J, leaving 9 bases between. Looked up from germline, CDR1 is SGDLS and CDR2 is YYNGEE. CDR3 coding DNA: TGTGCCAGCAGCGTAAGCGGCGGAAGCAATCAGCCCCAGCATTTT. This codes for CASSVSGGSNQPQHF.

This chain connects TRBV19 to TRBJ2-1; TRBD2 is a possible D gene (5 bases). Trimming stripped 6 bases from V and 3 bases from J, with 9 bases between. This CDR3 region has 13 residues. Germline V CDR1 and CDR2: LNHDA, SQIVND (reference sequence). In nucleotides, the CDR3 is TGTGCCAGTAGCCCAGACTACTACAATGAGCAGTTCTTC. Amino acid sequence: CASSPDYYNEQFF.

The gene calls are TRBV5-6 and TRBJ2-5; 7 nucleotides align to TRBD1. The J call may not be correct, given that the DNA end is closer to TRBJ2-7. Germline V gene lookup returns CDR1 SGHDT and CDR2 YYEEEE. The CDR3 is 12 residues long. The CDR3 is CASSYTGAEQYF. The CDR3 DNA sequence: TGTGCCAGCAGCTACACAGGGGCCGAGCAGTACTTC.

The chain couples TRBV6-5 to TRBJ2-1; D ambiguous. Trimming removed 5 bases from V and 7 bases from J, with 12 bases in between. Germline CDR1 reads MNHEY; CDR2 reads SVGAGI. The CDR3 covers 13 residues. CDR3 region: CASSVSARNEQFF. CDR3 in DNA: TGTGCCAGCAGTGTATCAGCGAGGAATGAGCAGTTCTTC.

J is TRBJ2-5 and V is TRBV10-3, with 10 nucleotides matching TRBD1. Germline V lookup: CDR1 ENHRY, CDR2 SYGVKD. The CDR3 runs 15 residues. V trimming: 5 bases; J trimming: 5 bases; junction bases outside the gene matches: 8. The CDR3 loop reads CAISPGTGDLETQYF. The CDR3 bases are TGTGCCATCAGTCCCGGGACAGGGGATTTGGAGACCCAGTACTTC.

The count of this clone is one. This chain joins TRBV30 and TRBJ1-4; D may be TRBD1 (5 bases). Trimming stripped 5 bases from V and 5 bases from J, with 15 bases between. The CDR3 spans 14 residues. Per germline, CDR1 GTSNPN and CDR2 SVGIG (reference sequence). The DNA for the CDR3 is TGTGCCTGGGACCGGGGGACGGAAAATGAAAAACTGTTTTTT. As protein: CAWDRGTENEKLFF.

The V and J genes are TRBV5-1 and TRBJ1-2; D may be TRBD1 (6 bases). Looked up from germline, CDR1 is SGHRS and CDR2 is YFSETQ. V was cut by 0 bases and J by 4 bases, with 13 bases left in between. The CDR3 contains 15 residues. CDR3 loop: CASSLGQGIGYGYTF. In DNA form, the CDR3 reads TGCGCCAGCAGCTTGGGTCAGGGGATCGGCTATGGCTACACCTTC. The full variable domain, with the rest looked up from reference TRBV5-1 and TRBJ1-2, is KAGVTQTPRYLIKTRGQQVTLSCSPISGHRSVSWYQQTPGQGLQFLFEYFSETQRNKGNFPGRFSGRQFSNSRSEMNVSTLELGDSALYLCASSLGQGIGYGYTFGSGTRLTVV.

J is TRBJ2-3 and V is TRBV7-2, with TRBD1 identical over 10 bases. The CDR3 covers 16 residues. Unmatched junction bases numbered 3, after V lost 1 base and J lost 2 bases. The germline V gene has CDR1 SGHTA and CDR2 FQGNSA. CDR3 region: CASSLVGQGTTDTQYF. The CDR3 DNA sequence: TGTGCCAGCAGCTTAGTGGGACAGGGGACCACAGATACGCAGTATTTT.

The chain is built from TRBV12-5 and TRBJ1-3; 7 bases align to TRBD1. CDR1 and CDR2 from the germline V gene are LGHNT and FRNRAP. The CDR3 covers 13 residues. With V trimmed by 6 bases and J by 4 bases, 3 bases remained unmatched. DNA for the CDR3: TGTGCTAGTGGCCCGGGACAGGGAAACACCATATATTTT. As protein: CASGPGQGNTIYF.

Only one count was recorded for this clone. CDR3 coding DNA: TGTGCCAGCAGCTTAACCCTCGGTGAGCAGTTCTTC. Protein product: CASSLTLGEQFF. The chain couples TRBV7-3 to TRBJ2-1; D uncertain. CDR3 length: 12 residues. Trimming stripped 0 bases from V and 9 bases from J, with 6 bases between. Per the germline V gene, CDR1 is SGHTA and CDR2 is FQGTGA.

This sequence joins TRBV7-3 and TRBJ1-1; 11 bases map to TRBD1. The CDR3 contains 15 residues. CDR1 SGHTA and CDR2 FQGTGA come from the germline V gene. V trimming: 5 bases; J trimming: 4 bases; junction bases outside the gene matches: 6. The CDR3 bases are TGTGCCAGCAGCCGGAAGGGACAGGGGGGCACTGAAGCTTTCTTT. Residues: CASSRKGQGGTEAFF.

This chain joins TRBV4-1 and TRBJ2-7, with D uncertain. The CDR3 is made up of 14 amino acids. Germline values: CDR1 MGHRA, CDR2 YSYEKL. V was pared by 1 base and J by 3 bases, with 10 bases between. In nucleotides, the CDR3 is TGCGCCAGCAGCCAAGCCAACACCCGCTACGAGCAGTACTTC. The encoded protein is CASSQANTRYEQYF.

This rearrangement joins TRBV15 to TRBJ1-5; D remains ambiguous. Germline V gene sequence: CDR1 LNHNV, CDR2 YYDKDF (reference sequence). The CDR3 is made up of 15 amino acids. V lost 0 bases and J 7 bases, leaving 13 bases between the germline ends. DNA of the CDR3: TGTGCCACCAGCAGAGATGGCGGGGTGGGGCAGCCCCAGCATTTT. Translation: CATSRDGGVGQPQHF.

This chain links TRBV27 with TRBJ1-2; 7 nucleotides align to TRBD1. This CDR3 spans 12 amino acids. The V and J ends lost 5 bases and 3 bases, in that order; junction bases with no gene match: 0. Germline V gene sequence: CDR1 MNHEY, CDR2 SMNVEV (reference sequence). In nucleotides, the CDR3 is TGTGCCAGCAGTCAGGGGGACTATGGCTACACCTTC. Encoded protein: CASSQGDYGYTF.

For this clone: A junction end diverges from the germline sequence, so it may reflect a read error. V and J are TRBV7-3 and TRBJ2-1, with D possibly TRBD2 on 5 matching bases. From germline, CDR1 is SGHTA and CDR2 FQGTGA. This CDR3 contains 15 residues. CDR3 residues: CAGSFVANDYNEQFF. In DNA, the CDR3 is TGTGCCGGCAGCTTCGTAGCGAACGATTACAATGAGCAGTTCTTC.

In DNA, the CDR3 is TGCGCCAGCAGCCAAGCAGGGACAGGGATTACTAGCACAGATACGCAGTATTTT. This codes for CASSQAGTGITSTDTQYF. The chain links TRBV4-3 to TRBJ2-3; 9 bases map to TRBD1. V gave up 1 base and J gave up 0 bases; unmatched junction bases: 8. Germline-derived CDR1 and CDR2 are LGHNA and YSLEER. CDR3 length: 18 amino acids.

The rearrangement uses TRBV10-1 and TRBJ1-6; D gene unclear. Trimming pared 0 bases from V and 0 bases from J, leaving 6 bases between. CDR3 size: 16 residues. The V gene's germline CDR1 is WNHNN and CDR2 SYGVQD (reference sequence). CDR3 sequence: CASSESTSSYNSPLHF. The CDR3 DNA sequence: TGCGCCAGCAGTGAGTCAACAAGCTCCTATAATTCACCCCTCCACTTT.

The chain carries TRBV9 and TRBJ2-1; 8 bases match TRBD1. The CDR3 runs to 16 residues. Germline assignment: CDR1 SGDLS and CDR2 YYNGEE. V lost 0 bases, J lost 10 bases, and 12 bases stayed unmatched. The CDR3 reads CASSVGGQGASEEQFF. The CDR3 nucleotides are TGTGCCAGCAGCGTAGGCGGACAGGGAGCCTCCGAGGAGCAGTTCTTC.

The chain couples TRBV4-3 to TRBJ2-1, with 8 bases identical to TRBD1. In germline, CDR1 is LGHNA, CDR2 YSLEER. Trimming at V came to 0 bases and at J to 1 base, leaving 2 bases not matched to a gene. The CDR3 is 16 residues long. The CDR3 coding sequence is TGCGCCAGCAGCCAAGAACAGGGGGGATCCTACAATGAGCAGTTCTTC. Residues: CASSQEQGGSYNEQFF.

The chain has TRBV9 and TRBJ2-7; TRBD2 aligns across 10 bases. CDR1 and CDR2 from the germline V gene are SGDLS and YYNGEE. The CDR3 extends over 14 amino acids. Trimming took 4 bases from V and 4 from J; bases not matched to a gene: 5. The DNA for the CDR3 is TGTGCCAGCAGCCCCGCTAGCGGGAGTTACGAGCAGTACTTC. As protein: CASSPASGSYEQYF.

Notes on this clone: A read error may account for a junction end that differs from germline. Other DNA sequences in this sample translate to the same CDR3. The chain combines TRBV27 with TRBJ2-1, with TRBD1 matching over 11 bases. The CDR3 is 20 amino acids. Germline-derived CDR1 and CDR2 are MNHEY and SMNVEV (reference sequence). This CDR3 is CASRQGTIPGQGDFYNEQFF. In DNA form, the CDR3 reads TGTGCCAGCAGGCAGGGTACTATACCGGGACAGGGGGATTTCTACAACGAGCAGTTCTTC.